Only a few counts were recorded for the clone carrying this T cell receptor (beta chain). These data come from a study of technical replicates of blood from several donors. Sequenced by immunoSEQ multiplex PCR; TCRdb stores in-frame clones only, minus some. In the table there are about 69,000 clones, over 80% of which are singletons. V dropped 4 bases and J dropped 6 bases, with 16 bases sitting between them. Germline CDR1 is SGHRS and CDR2 is YFSETQ. The CDR3 covers 14 residues. V and J are TRBV5-1 and TRBJ1-2; TRBD1 might be the D (6 bases). The source of this sequence is a human donor in good health. Some clones in this sample may be carry-over from other donors' samples. Sequenced material: PBMCs. In DNA, the CDR3 is TGCGCCAGCAGCCAGATGGGGCAGGGGCATGGCTACACCTTC. It codes for CASSQMGQGHGYTF.